Listed below are T cell receptor beta chains from one sample, sequenced in a study of shared clonotypes between healthy human individuals. TCRdb's table, derived via immunoSEQ multiplex PCR, lists solely in-frame clones and lacks some. In the table there are over a million clones, approximately 97% of which are singletons. The sequencing sample was made of naive CD4+ T cells sorted from blood. The receptors come from a man under 40 in good health. Both conserved end residues are part of each CDR3. The D gene is left open where the match is weak. Only part of the rows carry a size: once, few, many, or a class if the clone is expanded.

j_call clone_size d_call v_call cdr3_nt cdr3_aa
TRBJ2-5 . . TRBV28 TGTGCCAGCAGGGACAGAAACCAAGAGACCCAGTACTTC CASRDRNQETQYF
TRBJ1-4 . . TRBV11-2 TGTGCCAGCAGCCCCCGCTTTGAAAAACTGTTTTTT CASSPRFEKLFF
TRBJ1-1 . . TRBV5-1 TGCGCCAGCAGCTTGGCGGGCGAAATACCGGGACCTGGGGCGGGCACTGAAGCTTTCTTT CASSLAGEIPGPGAGTEAFF
TRBJ2-7 . . TRBV5-1 TGCGCCAGCAGCCCTGGATCCGCCTACGAGCAGTACTTC CASSPGSAYEQYF
TRBJ1-3 . . TRBV25-1 TGTGCCAGCAGTGAATACGGCAAGCCAGGAAACACCATATATTTT CASSEYGKPGNTIYF
TRBJ2-2 . TRBD2 TRBV5-1 TGCGCCAGCAGCTTAATGACTAGCGGCTCGACCGGGGAGCTGTTTTTT CASSLMTSGSTGELFF
TRBJ1-5 few TRBD1 TRBV7-9 TGTGCCAGCAGCTTAACAGGGGGCAATCAGCCCCAGCATTTT CASSLTGGNQPQHF
TRBJ2-2 . TRBD1 TRBV10-3 TGTGCCATCAGTAGGGACAGATCGAACACCGGGGAGCTGTTTTTT CAISRDRSNTGELFF
TRBJ1-2 . TRBD1 TRBV28 TGTGCCAGCAGTTCCCCGGGACAGACAATGTATGGCTACACCTTC CASSSPGQTMYGYTF
TRBJ2-4 . TRBD1 TRBV5-6 TGTGCCAGCAGCTTGGCCATTACAGGGGTGGGCATTCAGTACTTC CASSLAITGVGIQYF